A selection of T cell receptor beta chains follows, all from one sample in a study of regulatory T cells in long-lasting Graves disease. TCRdb fed the multiplex PCR reads into MiXCR, producing one record per CDR3 protein. This table has about 320,000 distinct CDR3 sequences, more than 15% appearing once. The source material was peripheral blood mononuclear cells (PBMCs), sampled at new diagnosis, from a patient treated with antithyroid drugs. The receptors stem from a female donor with Graves disease. CDR3s include the opening cysteine and the closing phenylalanine or tryptophan. Each record gives: V gene, D gene, clone size, J gene, CDR3 DNA, CDR3 protein. The D gene is left open where the match is weak. Clone sizes are given selectively: once, few, many, or a class where the clone is expanded.

TRBV19,-,few,TRBJ2-2,TGTGCCAGTAGCATTCCTCGGGCGGAGCTGTTTTTT,CASSIPRAELFF
TRBV4-1,-,-,TRBJ2-7,TGCGCCAGCAGCCCACGACCATTGTCCTACGAGCAGTACTTC,CASSPRPLSYEQYF
TRBV6-1,TRBD2,many,TRBJ2-1,TGTGCCAGCAGTGAAGGGGGACTAGCGAGCTCCTACAATGAGCAGTTCTTC,CASSEGGLASSYNEQFF
TRBV28,TRBD2,many,TRBJ2-7,TGTGCCAGCAGTTTACACGGCGGGAGGCGAAACGAGCAGTACTTC,CASSLHGGRRNEQYF
TRBV24-1,TRBD1,many,TRBJ1-1,TGTGCCACCTTTCTTTCATCTACAGGGGAGAACACTGAAGCTTTCTTT,CATFLSSTGENTEAFF
TRBV6-1,-,-,TRBJ1-4,TGTGCCAGCCTTGCTTTACCTAATGAAAAACTGTTTTTT,CASLALPNEKLFF
TRBV11-2,TRBD2,many,TRBJ2-5,TGTGCCAGCAGCTTAATGGCGGGAGACAAAGAGACCCAGTACTTC,CASSLMAGDKETQYF
TRBV11-2,-,many,TRBJ2-7,TGTGCCAGCAGCTTACTCCAGCTATCCTACGAGCAGTACTTC,CASSLLQLSYEQYF
TRBV30,-,-,TRBJ1-5,TGTGCCTGGGCTCTGGGGGGGAATCAGCCCCAGCATTTT,CAWALGGNQPQHF
TRBV5-5,TRBD2,many,TRBJ2-7,TGTGCCAGCAGCGTTCCGGGACTAGCGGGAGGGGTGAGCTCCTACGAGCAGTACTTC,CASSVPGLAGGVSSYEQYF
TRBV13,TRBD2,-,TRBJ2-7,TGTGCCAGCAGCATCCGGACTAGCGGGAGACCTGGCGAGCAGTACTTC,CASSIRTSGRPGEQYF
TRBV6-1,-,many,TRBJ2-1,TGTGCCAGCATGTCTCACGGGGGTGGTGAGCAGTTCTTC,CASMSHGGGEQFF
TRBV11-2,-,-,TRBJ2-1,TGTGCCAGCAGCTTAGACTCGAATGAGCAGTTCTTC,CASSLDSNEQFF
TRBV10-3,TRBD2,many,TRBJ2-3,TGTGCCATCACGACGGGACTAGCGGGAGTGAAAGATACGCAGTATTTT,CAITTGLAGVKDTQYF
TRBV28,-,many,TRBJ1-6,TGTGCCAGCAGCCGAACAGCCAGCGGTGGATCACCCCTCCACTTT,CASSRTASGGSPLHF
TRBV7-2,TRBD2,few,TRBJ2-7,TGTGCCAGCAGCTTAGGTCTAGCGGTCTACGAGCAGTACTTC,CASSLGLAVYEQYF
TRBV30,-,many,TRBJ2-3,TGTGCCTGGAGTGTACCATCCAGGGGTACCCCAGATACGCAGTATTTT,CAWSVPSRGTPDTQYF
TRBV29-1,TRBD2,-,TRBJ2-7,TGCAGCGTTCTGGCGGGAGGGGGCTATGAGCAGTACTTC,CSVLAGGGYEQYF
TRBV20-1,TRBD2,many,TRBJ2-3,TGCAGTGCTAGATGGCGACTAGCGGGAGTAATAGATACGCAGTATTTT,CSARWRLAGVIDTQYF
TRBV12-3/TRBV12-4,-,many,TRBJ1-5,TGTGCCAGCAGTTTAAGAGGGGGGATCGGCAATCAGCCCCAGCATTTT,CASSLRGGIGNQPQHF
TRBV7-9,TRBD1,few,TRBJ2-5,TGTGCCAGCAGTTCCAGCTGGGGGACAGAAGAGACCCAGTACTTC,CASSSSWGTEETQYF
TRBV4-1,TRBD1,few,TRBJ2-5,TGCGCCAGCAGCCAAGAAAGGCGACAGGGGGCTAGAGAGACCCAGTACTTC,CASSQERRQGARETQYF
TRBV29-1,TRBD1,many,TRBJ2-3,TGCAGCGTCGCCGTTGGACAGGCGCGTACGCAGTATTTT,CSVAVGQARTQYF
TRBV30,TRBD1,many,TRBJ2-4,TGTGCCTGGAACCTCGGGACAGGGGATTCGCACTTC,CAWNLGTGDSHF
TRBV6-1,TRBD2,many,TRBJ2-7,TGTGCCAGCAGTGCAATAGCGGGAGGGCCCTACGAGCAGTACTTC,CASSAIAGGPYEQYF
TRBV30,-,-,TRBJ2-2,TGTGCCTGGAGTGCGAACGGGGAGCTGTTTTTC,CAWSANGELFF
TRBV5-1,-,many,TRBJ2-2,TGCGCCAGCAGCTTGGCCCCGGGGGCGCCCTCCGGGGAGCTGTTTTTT,CASSLAPGAPSGELFF
TRBV6-8,TRBD2,many,TRBJ2-1,TGTGCCAGCACCGTATTTGGAAGCGGGAGTAAGAGGTCCTACAATGAGCAGTTCTTC,CASTVFGSGSKRSYNEQFF
TRBV29-1,TRBD1,-,TRBJ1-1,TGCAGCGTAGGGGGCGGGCCCGCTGACAGGGCGTTTGGCACTGAAGCTTTCTTT,CSVGGGPADRAFGTEAFF
TRBV5-1,TRBD2,-,TRBJ2-1,TGCGCCAGCAGTTTCCAGTCTAGGACTAGCGGGAGCTCTCGGGGTGAGCAGTTCTTC,CASSFQSRTSGSSRGEQFF
TRBV28,TRBD1,many,TRBJ2-7,TGTGCCAGCCCCCCGGCGGGGACAGGGATCTACGAGCAGTACTTC,CASPPAGTGIYEQYF
TRBV5-1,-,-,TRBJ2-4,TGCGCCAGCAGCCCTAATGAATGGGGGGCGGCCAAAAACATTCAGTACTTC,CASSPNEWGAAKNIQYF
TRBV12-3/TRBV12-4,TRBD1,many,TRBJ1-5,TGTGCCAGCAGTTTGACAGGGGAACAGCCCCAGCATTTT,CASSLTGEQPQHF
TRBV11-2,-,few,TRBJ2-7,TGTGCCAGCAGCTTGGATAGGGGGGGGAGCTACGAGCAGTACTTC,CASSLDRGGSYEQYF
TRBV19,-,many,TRBJ1-1,TGTGCCAGTAGGGACATGAACACTGAAGCTTTCTTT,CASRDMNTEAFF
TRBV19,-,-,TRBJ1-6,TGTGCCAGTACCACCAAGGGACTGCATAATTCACCCCTCCACTTT,CASTTKGLHNSPLHF
TRBV6-1,-,-,TRBJ1-4,TGTGCCAGCAGAACTACCACTCTGGACATACTGTTTTTT,CASRTTTLDILFF
TRBV4-1,-,-,TRBJ1-2,TGCGCCAGCAGCCCCCCAAGAGGAACAGGAACCTACACCTTC,CASSPPRGTGTYTF
TRBV28,TRBD2,-,TRBJ2-5,TGTGCCAGCAGTTTTTCGTGGACTAGTGAAGAGACCCAGTACTTC,CASSFSWTSEETQYF
TRBV2,-,-,TRBJ2-5,TGTGCCAGCAGTCCCGGCCTAACGCTCGGAGAGACCCAGTACTTC,CASSPGLTLGETQYF
TRBV28,-,many,TRBJ1-5,TGTGCCAGCAGTTACGGGCCTCAGCCCCAGCATTTT,CASSYGPQPQHF
TRBV19,-,few,TRBJ2-7,TGTGCCAGTAAAGGGGGTTATAGCGGCAACGAGCAGTACTTC,CASKGGYSGNEQYF
TRBV12-3/TRBV12-4,-,many,TRBJ1-1,TGTGCCAGCAGTTTTGGGGGGAAGACTGAAGCTTTCTTT,CASSFGGKTEAFF
TRBV11-2,TRBD2,-,TRBJ2-1,TGTGCCAGCTCGATAGGGAGACTAGCGGGAGCTTATGAGCAGTTCTTC,CASSIGRLAGAYEQFF
TRBV4-2,-,-,TRBJ2-5,TGTGCCAGCAGCCAATTAGGCCTGCAAGAGACCCAGTACTTC,CASSQLGLQETQYF
TRBV11-2,-,many,TRBJ2-5,TGTGCCAGCAGCCCAGACAGCCGGAATAAGAGGGCCCAGTACTTC,CASSPDSRNKRAQYF
TRBV19,TRBD1,few,TRBJ2-5,TGTGCCAGTAGTATAGATGGACAGGGTACCGAGACCCAGTACTTC,CASSIDGQGTETQYF
TRBV25-1,-,many,TRBJ2-5,TGTGCCAGCATCGCCGCAGGGGATATAGAGACCCAGTACTTC,CASIAAGDIETQYF
TRBV10-2,TRBD2,few,TRBJ2-1,TGCGCCAGCAAACTAGCGGGAGGGCCCGCTGAGCAGTTCTTC,CASKLAGGPAEQFF
TRBV24-1,TRBD1,many,TRBJ2-5,TGTGCCACCAGTTCCAACAGGGGGCCGAACCAAGAGACCCAGTACTTC,CATSSNRGPNQETQYF
TRBV18,-,-,TRBJ2-7,TGTGCCAGCTCACCGACGGGAGAGGGTGAGACAACCTACGAGCAGTACTTC,CASSPTGEGETTYEQYF
TRBV20-1,-,many,TRBJ1-6,TGCAGTGCTAGCGGCAGGGGTAATTCACCCCTCCACTTT,CSASGRGNSPLHF
TRBV30,-,many,TRBJ1-5,TGTGCCTGGAGTAAAGGGGGGAGCAATCAGCCCCAGCATTTT,CAWSKGGSNQPQHF
TRBV11-3,-,many,TRBJ2-2,TGTGCCAGCAGCTTGGGGGGAGATACCGGGGAGCTGTTTTTT,CASSLGGDTGELFF